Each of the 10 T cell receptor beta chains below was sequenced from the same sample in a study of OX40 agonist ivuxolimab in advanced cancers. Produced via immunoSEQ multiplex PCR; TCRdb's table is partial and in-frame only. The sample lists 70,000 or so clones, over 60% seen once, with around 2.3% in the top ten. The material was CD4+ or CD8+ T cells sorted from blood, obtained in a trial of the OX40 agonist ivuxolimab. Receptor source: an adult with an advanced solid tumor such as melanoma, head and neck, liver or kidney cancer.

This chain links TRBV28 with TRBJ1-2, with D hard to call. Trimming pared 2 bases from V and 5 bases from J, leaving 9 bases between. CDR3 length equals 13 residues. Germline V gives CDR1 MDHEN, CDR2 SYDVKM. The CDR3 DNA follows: TGTGCCAGCAGTTTAATCGACATATATGGCTACACCTTC. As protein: CASSLIDIYGYTF.

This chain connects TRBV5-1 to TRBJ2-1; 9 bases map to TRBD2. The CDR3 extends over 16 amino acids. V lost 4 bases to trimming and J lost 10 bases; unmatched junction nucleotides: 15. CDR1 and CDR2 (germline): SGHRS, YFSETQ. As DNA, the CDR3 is TGCGCCAGCAGCCCCCAGGGTGCGGCTAGCGGGGAAGAGCAGTTCTTC. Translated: CASSPQGAASGEEQFF.

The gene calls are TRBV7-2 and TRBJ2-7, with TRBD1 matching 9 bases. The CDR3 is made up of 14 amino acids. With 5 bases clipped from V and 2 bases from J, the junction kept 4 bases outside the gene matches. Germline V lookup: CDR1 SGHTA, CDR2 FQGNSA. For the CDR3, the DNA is TGTGCCAGCAGCCAAAGGACAGGGGCCTACGAGCAGTACTTC. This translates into CASSQRTGAYEQYF.

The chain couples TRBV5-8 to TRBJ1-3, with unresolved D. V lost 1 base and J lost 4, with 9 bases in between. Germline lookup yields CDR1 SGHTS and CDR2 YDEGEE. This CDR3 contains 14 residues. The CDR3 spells CASSLRGTGNTIYF. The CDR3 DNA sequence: TGTGCCAGCAGCTTGCGGGGAACCGGAAACACCATATATTTT.

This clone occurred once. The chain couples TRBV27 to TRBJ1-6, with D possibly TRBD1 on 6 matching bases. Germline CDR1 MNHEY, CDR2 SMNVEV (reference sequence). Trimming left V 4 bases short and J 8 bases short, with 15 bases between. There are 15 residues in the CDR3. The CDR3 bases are TGTGCCAGCAGTTCTCCACAGGGTAGAGATTCACCCCTCCACTTT. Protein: CASSSPQGRDSPLHF.

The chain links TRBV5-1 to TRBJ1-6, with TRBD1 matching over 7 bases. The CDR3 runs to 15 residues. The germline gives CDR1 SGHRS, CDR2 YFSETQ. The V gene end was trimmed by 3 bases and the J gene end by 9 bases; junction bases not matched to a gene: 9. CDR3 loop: CASSSSGTEISPLHF. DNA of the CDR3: TGCGCCAGCAGCTCCTCCGGGACAGAAATTTCACCCCTCCACTTT.

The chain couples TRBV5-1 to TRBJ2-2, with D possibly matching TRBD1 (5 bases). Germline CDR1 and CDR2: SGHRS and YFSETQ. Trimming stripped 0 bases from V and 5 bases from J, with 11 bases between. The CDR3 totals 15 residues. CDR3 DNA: TGCGCCAGCAGCTTGGAAGCAGGGTCTACCGGGGAGCTGTTTTTT. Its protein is CASSLEAGSTGELFF.

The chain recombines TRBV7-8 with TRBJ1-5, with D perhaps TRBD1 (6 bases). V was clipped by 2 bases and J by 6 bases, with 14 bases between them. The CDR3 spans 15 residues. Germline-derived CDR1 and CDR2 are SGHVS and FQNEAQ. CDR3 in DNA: TGTGCCAGCAGCTTATCGGCAGGGGAAAGTCAGCCCCAGCATTTT. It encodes CASSLSAGESQPQHF.

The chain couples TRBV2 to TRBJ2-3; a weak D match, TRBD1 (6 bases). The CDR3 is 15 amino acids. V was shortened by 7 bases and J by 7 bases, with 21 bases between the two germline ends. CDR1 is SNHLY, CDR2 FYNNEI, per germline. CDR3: CASMQGPYLSYTQYF. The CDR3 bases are TGTGCCAGCATGCAGGGGCCCTATTTATCTTATACGCAGTATTTT.

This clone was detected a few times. The CDR3 DNA sequence: TGTGCCAGCAGCCTAGACGGGGATGAGGCGCAGTATTTT. Encoded protein: CASSLDGDEAQYF. The chain carries TRBV5-4 and TRBJ2-3, with D possibly being TRBD2 (5 bases). This CDR3 contains 13 residues. The germline V and J ends were trimmed by 4 bases and 10 bases, with 16 bases remaining between them. The germline V gene encodes CDR1 SGHNT and CDR2 YYREEE (reference sequence).